This T cell receptor (beta chain) is drawn from a study of identical twins. Study-level results: Weaker excess twin sharing was seen among beta out-of-frame sequences.

Remarks on this clonotype: The antigen is undetermined.

Germline V CDR1 and CDR2: SGHRS, YFSETQ. This CDR3 has 17 amino acids. V was clipped by 4 bases and J by 3 bases; unmatched bases: 4. A template switching step contributed a universal primer site, while unique molecular identifiers were present in the cDNA. TCRdb recomputed calls from the 5' RACE reads with MiXCR, one row per CDR3 protein. The table lists some 500,000 distinct CDR3 sequences, 13% to 15% of them singletons. This sample was shared with a second study, whose subject was yellow fever vaccine responses in identical twins.

The origin of this receptor is a woman aged 18 to 35 in good health. This chain uses TRBV5-1 with TRBJ2-1; TRBD2 aligns across 16 bases. Sequenced: CD4+ T cells sorted from blood. In DNA, the CDR3 is TGCGCCAGCAGCCCGGGACTAGCGGGGGGGCTCTACAATGAGCAGTTCTTC. Translation: CASSPGLAGGLYNEQFF.